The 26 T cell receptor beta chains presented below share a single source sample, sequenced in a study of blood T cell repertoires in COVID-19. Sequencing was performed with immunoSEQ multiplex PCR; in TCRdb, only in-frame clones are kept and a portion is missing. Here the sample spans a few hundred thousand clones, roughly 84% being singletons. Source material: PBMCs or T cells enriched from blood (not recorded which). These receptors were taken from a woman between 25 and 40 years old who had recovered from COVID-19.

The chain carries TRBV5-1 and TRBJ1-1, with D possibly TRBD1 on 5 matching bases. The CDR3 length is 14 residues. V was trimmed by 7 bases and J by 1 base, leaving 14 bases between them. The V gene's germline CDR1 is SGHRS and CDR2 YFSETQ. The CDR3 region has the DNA TGCGCCAGCGAGGCCGGGGGAGCGAACACTGAAGCTTTCTTT. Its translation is CASEAGGANTEAFF.

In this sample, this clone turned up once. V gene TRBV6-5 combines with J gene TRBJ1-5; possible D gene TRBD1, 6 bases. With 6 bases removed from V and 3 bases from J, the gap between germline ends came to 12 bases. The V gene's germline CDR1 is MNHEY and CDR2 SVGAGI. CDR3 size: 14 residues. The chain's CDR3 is CASSRGGLNQPQHF. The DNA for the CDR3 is TGTGCCAGCAGCCGCGGGGGGCTCAATCAGCCCCAGCATTTT.

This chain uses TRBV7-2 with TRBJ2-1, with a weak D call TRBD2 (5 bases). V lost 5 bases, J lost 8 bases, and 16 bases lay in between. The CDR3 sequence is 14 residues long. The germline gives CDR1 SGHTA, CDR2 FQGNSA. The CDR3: CASSSDFGSDEQFF. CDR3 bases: TGTGCCAGCAGCAGTGACTTTGGTAGCGATGAGCAGTTCTTC.

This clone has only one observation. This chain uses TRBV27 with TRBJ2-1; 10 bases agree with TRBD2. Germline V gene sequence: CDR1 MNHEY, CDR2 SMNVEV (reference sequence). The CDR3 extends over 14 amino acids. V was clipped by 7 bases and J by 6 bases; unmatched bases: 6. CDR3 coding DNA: TGTGCCAGCAATTTTTTAGCGGGGGGCAATGAGCAGTTCTTC. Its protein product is CASNFLAGGNEQFF.

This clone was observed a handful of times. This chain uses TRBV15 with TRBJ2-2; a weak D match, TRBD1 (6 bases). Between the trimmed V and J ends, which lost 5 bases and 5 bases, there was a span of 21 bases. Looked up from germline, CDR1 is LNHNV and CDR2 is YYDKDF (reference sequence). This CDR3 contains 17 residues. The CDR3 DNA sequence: TGTGCCACCAGCCTTACAGGGAAGGGTAGCAATACCGGGGAGCTGTTTTTT. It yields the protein CATSLTGKGSNTGELFF.

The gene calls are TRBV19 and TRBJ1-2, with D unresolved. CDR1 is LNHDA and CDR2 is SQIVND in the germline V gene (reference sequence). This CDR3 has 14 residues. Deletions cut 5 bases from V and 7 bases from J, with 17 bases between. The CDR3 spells CASSASHESGGYTF. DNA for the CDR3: TGTGCCAGTAGTGCTTCTCACGAGTCAGGTGGCTACACCTTC.

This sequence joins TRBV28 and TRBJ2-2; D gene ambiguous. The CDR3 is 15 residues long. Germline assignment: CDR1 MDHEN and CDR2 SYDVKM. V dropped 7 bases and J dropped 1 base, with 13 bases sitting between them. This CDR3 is CASNEGVRNTGELFF. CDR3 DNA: TGTGCCAGCAACGAAGGAGTACGGAACACCGGGGAGCTGTTTTTT.

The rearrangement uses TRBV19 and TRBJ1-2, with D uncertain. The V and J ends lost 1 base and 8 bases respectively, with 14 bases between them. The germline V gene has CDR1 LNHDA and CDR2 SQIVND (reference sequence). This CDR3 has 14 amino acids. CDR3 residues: CASSIGQPSGGYTF. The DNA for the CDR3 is TGTGCCAGTAGTATAGGGCAGCCCTCGGGGGGCTACACCTTC.

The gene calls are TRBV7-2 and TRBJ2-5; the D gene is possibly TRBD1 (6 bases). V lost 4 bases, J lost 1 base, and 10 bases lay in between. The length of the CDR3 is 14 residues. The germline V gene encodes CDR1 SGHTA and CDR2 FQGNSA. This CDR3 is CASSYTGLQETQYF. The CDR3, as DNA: TGTGCCAGCAGCTATACAGGGCTCCAAGAGACCCAGTACTTC. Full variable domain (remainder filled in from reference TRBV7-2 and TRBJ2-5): GAGVSQSPSNKVTEKGKDVELRCDPISGHTALYWYRQSLGQGLEFLIYFQGNSAPDKSGLPSDRFSAERTGGSVSTLTIQRTQQEDSAVYLCASSYTGLQETQYFGPGTRLLVL.

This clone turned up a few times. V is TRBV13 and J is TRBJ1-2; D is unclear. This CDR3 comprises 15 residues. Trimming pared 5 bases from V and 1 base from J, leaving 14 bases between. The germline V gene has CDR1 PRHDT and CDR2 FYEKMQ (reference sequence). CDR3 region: CASSPSDGSNYGYTF. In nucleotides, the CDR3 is TGTGCCAGCAGCCCGTCGGACGGGAGTAACTATGGCTACACCTTC.

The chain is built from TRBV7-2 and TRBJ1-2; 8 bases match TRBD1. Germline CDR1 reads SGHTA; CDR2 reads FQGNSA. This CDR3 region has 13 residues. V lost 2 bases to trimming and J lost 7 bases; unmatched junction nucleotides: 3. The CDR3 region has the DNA TGTGCCAGCAGCTTACAGGGGGCGGGTGGCTACACCTTC. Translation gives CASSLQGAGGYTF. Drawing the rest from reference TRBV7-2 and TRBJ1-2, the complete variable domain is GAGVSQSPSNKVTEKGKDVELRCDPISGHTALYWYRQSLGQGLEFLIYFQGNSAPDKSGLPSDRFSAERTGGSVSTLTIQRTQQEDSAVYLCASSLQGAGGYTFGSGTRLTVV.

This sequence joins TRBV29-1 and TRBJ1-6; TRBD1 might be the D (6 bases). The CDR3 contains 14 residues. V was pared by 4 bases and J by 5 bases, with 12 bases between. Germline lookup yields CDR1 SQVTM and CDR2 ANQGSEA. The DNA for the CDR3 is TGCAGCGTTGCGGAAGGACAGAATAATTCACCCCTCCACTTT. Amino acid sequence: CSVAEGQNNSPLHF. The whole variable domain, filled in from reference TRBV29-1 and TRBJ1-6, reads SAVISQKPSRDICQRGTSLTIQCQVDSQVTMMFWYRQQPGQSLTLIATANQGSEATYESGFVIDKFPISRPNLTFSTLTVSNMSPEDSSIYLCSVAEGQNNSPLHFGNGTRLTVT.

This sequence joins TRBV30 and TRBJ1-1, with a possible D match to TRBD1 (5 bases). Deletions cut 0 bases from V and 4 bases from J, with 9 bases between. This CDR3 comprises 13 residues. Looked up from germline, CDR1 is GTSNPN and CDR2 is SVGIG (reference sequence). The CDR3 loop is CAWSVYGGTEAFF. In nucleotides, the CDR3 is TGTGCCTGGAGTGTATACGGGGGCACTGAAGCTTTCTTT.

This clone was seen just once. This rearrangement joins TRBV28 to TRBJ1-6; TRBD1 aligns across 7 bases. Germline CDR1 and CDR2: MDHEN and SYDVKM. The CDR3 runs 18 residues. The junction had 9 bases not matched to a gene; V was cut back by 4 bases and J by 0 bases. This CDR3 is CASSSGTVRSSYNSPLHF. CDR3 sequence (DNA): TGTGCCAGCAGTTCAGGGACAGTAAGGAGCTCCTATAATTCACCCCTCCACTTT.

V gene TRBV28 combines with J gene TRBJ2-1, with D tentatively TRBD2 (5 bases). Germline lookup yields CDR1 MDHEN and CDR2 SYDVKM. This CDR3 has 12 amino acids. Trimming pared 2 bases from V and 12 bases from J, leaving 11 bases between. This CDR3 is CASSLGRGVQFF. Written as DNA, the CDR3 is TGTGCCAGCAGTTTAGGTCGGGGTGTGCAGTTCTTC.

The CDR3 loop reads CASSLFGVGNTEAFF. The DNA of the CDR3 is TGTGCCAGTAGTTTATTCGGGGTTGGGAACACTGAAGCTTTCTTT. J is TRBJ1-1 and V is TRBV19; D gene ambiguous. The CDR3 covers 15 residues. The V gene's germline CDR1 is LNHDA and CDR2 SQIVND (reference sequence). The ends were cut back, 5 bases at V and 1 base at J, with 14 bases in the middle.

The CDR3 here is CASMGRRSQGRNQPQHF. CDR3 coding DNA: TGTGCCAGCATGGGGCGCCGCTCACAGGGAAGGAACCAGCCCCAGCATTTT. The gene calls are TRBV28 and TRBJ1-5; a possible D gene is TRBD1 (6 bases). This CDR3 spans 17 amino acids. The V end lost 7 bases, the J end lost 7 bases, and 26 bases lay between the germline ends. Germline CDR1 reads MDHEN; CDR2 reads SYDVKM.

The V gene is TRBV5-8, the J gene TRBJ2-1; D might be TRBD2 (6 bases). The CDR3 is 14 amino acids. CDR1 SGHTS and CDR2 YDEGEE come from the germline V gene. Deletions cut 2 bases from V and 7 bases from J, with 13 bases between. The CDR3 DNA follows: TGTGCCAGCAGCTTTACGAGACTAGAGAATGAGCAGTTCTTC. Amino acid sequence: CASSFTRLENEQFF.

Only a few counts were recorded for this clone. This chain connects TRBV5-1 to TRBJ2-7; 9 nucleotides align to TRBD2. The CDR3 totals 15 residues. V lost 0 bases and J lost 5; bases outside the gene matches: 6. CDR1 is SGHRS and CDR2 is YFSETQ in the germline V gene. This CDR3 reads CASSLVVSGGDEQYF. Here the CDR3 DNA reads TGCGCCAGCAGCTTGGTTGTTAGCGGGGGTGACGAGCAGTACTTC.

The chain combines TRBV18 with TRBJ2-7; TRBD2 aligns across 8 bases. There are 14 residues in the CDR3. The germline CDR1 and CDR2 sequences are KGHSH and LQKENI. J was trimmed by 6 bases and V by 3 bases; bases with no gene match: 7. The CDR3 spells CASSPRAGEGEQYF. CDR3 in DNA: TGTGCCAGCTCACCCCGAGCGGGGGAAGGCGAGCAGTACTTC.

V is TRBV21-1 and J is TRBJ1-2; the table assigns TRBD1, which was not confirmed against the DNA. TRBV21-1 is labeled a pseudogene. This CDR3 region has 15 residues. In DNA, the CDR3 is TGTGCCAGCATCCCCCGGACAGGGATTAACTATGGCTACACCTTC. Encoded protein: CASIPRTGINYGYTF.

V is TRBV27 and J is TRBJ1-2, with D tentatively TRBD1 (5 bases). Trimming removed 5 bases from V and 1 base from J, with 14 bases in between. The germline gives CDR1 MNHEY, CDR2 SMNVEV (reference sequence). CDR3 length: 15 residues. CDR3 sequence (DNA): TGTGCCAGCAGTCCCTTACCGGGACTTAACTATGGCTACACCTTC. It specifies CASSPLPGLNYGYTF.

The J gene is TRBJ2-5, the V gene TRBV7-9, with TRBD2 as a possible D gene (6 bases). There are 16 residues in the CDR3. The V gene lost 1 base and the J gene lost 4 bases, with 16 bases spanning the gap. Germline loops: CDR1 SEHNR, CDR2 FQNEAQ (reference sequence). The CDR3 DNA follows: TGTGCCAGCAGCTTAGACGGAGGGGTGGTCCGAGAGACCCAGTACTTC. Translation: CASSLDGGVVRETQYF.

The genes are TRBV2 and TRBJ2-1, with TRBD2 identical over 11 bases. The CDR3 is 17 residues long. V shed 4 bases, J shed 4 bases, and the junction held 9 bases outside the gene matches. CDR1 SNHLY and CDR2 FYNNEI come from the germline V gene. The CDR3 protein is CASSGLAGGTRYNEQFF. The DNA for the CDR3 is TGTGCCAGCAGTGGGCTAGCGGGGGGCACGCGGTACAATGAGCAGTTCTTC.

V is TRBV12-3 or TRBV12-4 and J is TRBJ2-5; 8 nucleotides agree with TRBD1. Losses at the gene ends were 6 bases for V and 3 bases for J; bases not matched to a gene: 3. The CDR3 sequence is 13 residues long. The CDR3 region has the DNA TGTGCCAGCAGGATGACAGGGGAAGAGACCCAGTACTTC. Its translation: CASRMTGEETQYF.

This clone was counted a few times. CDR3 residues: CASSPTGAYGELFF. The CDR3 DNA sequence: TGTGCCAGCAGCCCAACAGGGGCCTACGGGGAGCTGTTTTTT. The V gene is TRBV7-7, the J gene TRBJ2-2; 7 nucleotides line up with TRBD1. Unmatched junction bases numbered 7, after V lost 5 bases and J lost 7 bases. Germline V gene data show CDR1 as SSHAT and CDR2 as FNYEAQ (reference sequence). The CDR3 totals 14 residues.